This is a list of T cell receptor beta chains from one sample in a study of tissue T cells after allogeneic stem cell transplantation. Produced via immunoSEQ multiplex PCR; TCRdb's table is partial and in-frame only. The repertoire holds roughly 4,000 clones, with roughly 60% as singletons. The sequencing here drew on tissue from the ileum, taken at autopsy. All receptors derive from a male donor at least 60 years old with lung cancer. Both conserved end residues are part of each CDR3. The order of the fields is J gene, V gene, CDR3 protein.

TRBJ2-5	TRBV27	CASRTGLAGETQYF
TRBJ1-1	TRBV4-1	CASSQDGWIEAFF
TRBJ2-1	TRBV11-2	CASSRRWGREQFF
TRBJ1-2	TRBV6-6	CASNPAGRGYGYTF
TRBJ1-6	TRBV6-6	CASSPTTVSSYNSPLHF
TRBJ2-3	TRBV14	CASSRGTGDTSTDTQYF
TRBJ2-1	TRBV5-1	CASSSGGFDEQFF
TRBJ1-1	TRBV6-5	CASSYNGDTEAFF
TRBJ1-5	TRBV27	CASSPNRRSNQPQHF
TRBJ1-4	TRBV13	CASSRGHLNEKLFF
TRBJ2-7	TRBV15	CATSRERSRPYEQYF
TRBJ1-5	TRBV6-5	CASSYGGSRQPQHF
TRBJ2-5	TRBV15	CATSTRRLAGGFQETQYF
TRBJ2-2	TRBV30	CAWFPRTGGYVNTGELFF
TRBJ1-2	TRBV7-8	CASSPIAGNYGYTF
TRBJ2-1	TRBV7-3	CASAPNGGGNNEQFF
TRBJ2-3	TRBV18	CASSPAGALGTDTQYF
TRBJ2-5	TRBV29-1	CSVGWGNQETQYF
TRBJ1-1	TRBV28	CASSFLIPQAPKNRRVFF
TRBJ2-1	TRBV9	CASSVVGTYNEQFF
TRBJ2-7	TRBV6-5	CASSFGPAGEQYF
TRBJ2-2	TRBV6-2/TRBV6-3	CASSYERTGELFF
TRBJ1-1	TRBV13	CASSPGTGPEAFF
TRBJ2-2	TRBV7-2	CATRGGANTGELFF
TRBJ2-3	TRBV6-1	CASSGLGGRSTDTQYF
TRBJ2-1	TRBV9	CASSVAGAGYNEQFF
TRBJ1-1	TRBV28	CASSSSWTGRTEAFF
TRBJ1-1	TRBV11-2	CASSSGGLRNTEAFF
TRBJ1-2	TRBV2	CASSATTVGGPYGYTF
TRBJ2-1	TRBV2	CASIRDHYNEQFF
TRBJ1-2	TRBV30	CAWSVRGPRFGYTF
TRBJ1-5	TRBV7-9	CASSLRQGDSNQPQHF
TRBJ1-2	TRBV19	CASSTQGRLGYGYTF
TRBJ2-2	TRBV5-1	CASSLGGWNTGELFF
TRBJ1-2	TRBV6-5	CASAGTGMEGYTF
TRBJ1-2	TRBV27	CASSSTTGRAFGYTF
TRBJ1-2	TRBV6-5	CASSPDGGVYGYTF
TRBJ1-2	TRBV3-1/TRBV3-2	CASSAVTGVGGYTF
TRBJ1-1	TRBV5-1	CASSLTGGETEAFF
TRBJ2-6	TRBV5-1	CASRDTGSPFLTF